Below, 8 T cell receptor beta chains from the same sample are listed, as sequenced in a study of T cells in Graves' hyperthyroidism and ophthalmopathy. Template material for amplifying TCR beta CDR3 regions consisted of RNA transcripts. TCR CDR3 regions were first amplified by RT-PCR with HTBI primers. TCRdb ran MiXCR on the multiplex PCR reads and lists one entry per CDR3 protein. Of roughly 710,000 distinct CDR3 sequences in the sample, around a third are singletons; the top ten hold less than 35%. Sequencing input: blood. These receptors were obtained from a woman between 35 and 50 years old with Graves' hyperthyroidism.

This clonotype has just a few counts. The chain combines TRBV20-1 with TRBJ1-4; D call uncertain. This CDR3 region has 14 residues. V was shortened by 6 bases and J by 0 bases, with 11 bases between the two germline ends. The germline CDR1 and CDR2 sequences are DFQATT and SNEGSKA (reference sequence). CDR3 nucleotides: TGCAGTGCGCCCTCGCCAGCAACTAATGAAAAACTGTTTTTT. It encodes CSAPSPATNEKLFF.

The gene calls are TRBV7-9 and TRBJ2-2; 11 bases map to TRBD2. J gave up 4 bases and V 1 base, and 8 bases lay outside the gene matches. Germline CDR1 is SEHNR and CDR2 is FQNEAQ (reference sequence). CDR3 length: 18 residues. CDR3: CASSLGRLAGGGTGELFF. In nucleotides, the CDR3 is TGTGCCAGCAGCTTAGGAAGGCTAGCGGGGGGCGGCACCGGGGAGCTGTTTTTT. Full variable domain (rest looked up from reference TRBV7-9 and TRBJ2-2): DTGVSQNPRHKITKRGQNVTFRCDPISEHNRLYWYRQTLGQGPEFLTYFQNEAQLEKSRLLSDRFSAERPKGSFSTLEIQRTEQGDSAMYLCASSLGRLAGGGTGELFFGEGSRLTVL.

The chain links TRBV7-2 to TRBJ1-1; possibly TRBD1 for D (5 bases). Germline V gene sequence: CDR1 SGHTA, CDR2 FQGNSA. The ends were cut back, 3 bases at V and 0 bases at J, with 14 bases in the middle. The CDR3 contains 16 residues. The CDR3: CASSLGGGQMNTEAFF. The CDR3 DNA sequence: TGTGCCAGCAGCTTGGGGGGGGGTCAGATGAACACTGAAGCTTTCTTT.

This clonotype was recorded at least ten times. This sequence joins TRBV7-2 and TRBJ1-1, with D unclear. V was trimmed by 5 bases and J by 1 base, leaving 17 bases between them. This CDR3 has 16 amino acids. Germline-derived CDR1 and CDR2 are SGHTA and FQGNSA. The CDR3 reads CASSARAGRQNTEAFF. CDR3 sequence (DNA): TGTGCCAGCAGCGCCCGAGCAGGACGGCAGAACACTGAAGCTTTCTTT.

This clonotype has ten or more counts. It may be a read error: a sequence one base away is much more abundant. In this CDR3 the conserved last residue, phenylalanine or tryptophan, is missing, so a read error is likely. The CDR3 loop is CSVERSGGEQYL. For the CDR3, the DNA is TGCAGCGTTGAACGCAGTGGCGGCGAGCAGTACCTC. The chain couples TRBV29-1 to TRBJ2-7; the D is unclear. CDR3 length: 12 residues. Trimming pared 2 bases from V and 6 bases from J, leaving 11 bases between. Germline CDR1 SQVTM, CDR2 ANQGSEA.

CDR3 amino acids: CSLRSRFNVLTF. CDR3 DNA sequence: TGCAGTCTCAGGTCCCGTTTCAACGTCCTGACTTTC. The gene calls are TRBV20-1 and TRBJ2-6; D not resolved. This CDR3 spans 12 amino acids. Trimming left V 8 bases short and J 9 bases short, with 14 bases between. From germline, CDR1 is DFQATT and CDR2 SNEGSKA (reference sequence).

Of note for this clonotype: A single base separates this from a much larger clone, so it may be a read error. V gene TRBV7-2 combines with J gene TRBJ1-6; a possible D gene is TRBD1 (5 bases). Germline CDR1 reads SGHTA; CDR2 reads FQGNSA. The CDR3 is made up of 14 amino acids. V lost 8 bases to trimming and J lost 6 bases, with 14 bases between them. CDR3 amino acids: CASGVGRGNSPLHF. DNA of the CDR3: TGTGCCAGCGGCGTGGGAAGGGGTAATTCACCCCTCCACTTT.

V is TRBV20-1 and J is TRBJ1-4; D might be TRBD1 (6 bases). Trimming removed 5 bases at V and 7 bases at J, with 14 bases between. CDR3 size: 13 residues. Germline assignment: CDR1 DFQATT and CDR2 SNEGSKA (reference sequence). DNA of the CDR3: TGCAGTGCTCCAGAGGGGGGAGGTGAAAAACTGTTTTTT. This codes for CSAPEGGGEKLFF.